A selection of T cell receptor beta chains follows, all from one sample in a study of tumor-infiltrating lymphocytes in localized non-small cell lung cancer. Generated by immunoSEQ multiplex PCR, the TCRdb table keeps only in-frame clones and is missing some. The sample yields about 3,800 clones, 60% to 70% seen once. The sample taken for sequencing was uninvolved lung tissue not adjacent to the tumor. The origin of the receptors is a human donor with non-small cell lung cancer. Both conserved end residues are part of each CDR3. The D gene is left open where the match is weak. Rows may omit the clone size; those that give it use once, few, many or a size class.

NA	TRBV30	TRBJ1-6	NA	TGTGCCTGTGTAGTGAACTCCGGCTCCTATAATTCACCCCTCCACTTT	CACVVNSGSYNSPLHF
NA	TRBV28	TRBJ2-2	TRBD2	TGTGCCAGCAGTCCTGTAGCGGGATCAAACACCGGGGAGCTGTTTTTT	CASSPVAGSNTGELFF
NA	TRBV19	TRBJ2-5	NA	TGTGCCAGTAGTAGCGGCAGCCAAGAGACCCAGTACTTC	CASSSGSQETQYF
NA	TRBV2	TRBJ2-5	NA	TGTGCCAGCAGTGAATTAGAGGGAGAGGAGACCCAGTACTTC	CASSELEGEETQYF
NA	TRBV5-4	TRBJ2-1	NA	TGTGCCAGCAGCTCCGGACTAAACAATGAGCAGTTCTTC	CASSSGLNNEQFF
NA	TRBV6-6	TRBJ2-7	TRBD1	TGTGCCAGCAGCCGAGGGGAGACAGGGGATAGGCAGTACTTC	CASSRGETGDRQYF
NA	TRBV6-5	TRBJ2-2	NA	TGTGCCAGCAGTTACTCAACAGGATGGGCCGGGGAGCTGTTTTTT	CASSYSTGWAGELFF
NA	TRBV15	TRBJ1-2	NA	TGTGCCACCAGCAGAGATGGGGTCCCGGATGGCTACACCTTC	CATSRDGVPDGYTF
NA	TRBV30	TRBJ2-5	TRBD2	TGTGCCTGGCGGCCGGGACTAGCGGAACAAGAGACCCAGTACTTC	CAWRPGLAEQETQYF
NA	TRBV4-1	TRBJ1-2	NA	TGCGCCAGCAGCCAAGGGGAGAGGTGGCCTCTCACCTTC	CASSQGERWPLTF
NA	TRBV19	TRBJ1-4	NA	TGTGCCAGTAGCCCCGGTACAGCAACTAATGAAAAACTGTTTTTT	CASSPGTATNEKLFF
few	TRBV10-1	TRBJ2-1	NA	TGCGCCAGCAGTGAACGGGAGACCCTCGATGAGCAGTTCTTC	CASSERETLDEQFF
once	TRBV7-9	TRBJ2-7	NA	TGTGCCAGCAGCTTAGTAGGCGTGTACGAGCAGTACTTC	CASSLVGVYEQYF
few	TRBV19	TRBJ2-6	NA	TGTGCCAGTAGTCCTGCTTTTCGCAGGTTCGAACTTCATAGCTCTGGGGCCAACGTCCTGACTTTC	CASSPAFRRFELHSSGANVLTF
NA	TRBV5-1	TRBJ1-4	NA	TGCGCCAGCAGCCAGGACGCAGGATTCGGAACTAATGAAAAACTGTTTTTT	CASSQDAGFGTNEKLFF
NA	TRBV19	TRBJ2-1	TRBD1	TGTGCCAGTGGGGACAGGGGAGGGAATGAGCAGTTCTTC	CASGDRGGNEQFF
few	TRBV7-2	TRBJ2-2	NA	TGTGCCAGCAGCTTAGAGGCAGCAATCACCGGGGAGCTGTTTTTT	CASSLEAAITGELFF
few	TRBV18	TRBJ1-2	NA	TGTGCCAGCTCACTGATGGGACGAGACTATGGCTACACCTTC	CASSLMGRDYGYTF